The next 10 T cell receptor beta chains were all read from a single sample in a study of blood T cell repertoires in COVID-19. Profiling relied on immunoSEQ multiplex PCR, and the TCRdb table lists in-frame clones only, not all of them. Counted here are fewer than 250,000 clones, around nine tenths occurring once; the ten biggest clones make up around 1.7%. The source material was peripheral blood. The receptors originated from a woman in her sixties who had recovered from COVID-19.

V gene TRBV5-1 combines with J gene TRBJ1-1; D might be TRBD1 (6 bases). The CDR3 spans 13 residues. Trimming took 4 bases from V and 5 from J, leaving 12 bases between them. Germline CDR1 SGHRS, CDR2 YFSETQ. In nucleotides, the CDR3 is TGCGCCAGCAGCCTACGGACAGAAACTGAAGCTTTCTTT. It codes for CASSLRTETEAFF.

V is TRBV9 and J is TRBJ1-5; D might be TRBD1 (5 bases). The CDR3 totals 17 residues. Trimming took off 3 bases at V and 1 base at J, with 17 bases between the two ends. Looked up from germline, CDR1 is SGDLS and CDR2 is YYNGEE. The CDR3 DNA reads TGTGCCAGCAGCGGGGACTCAGGAGGGTCGAGCAATCAGCCCCAGCATTTT. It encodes CASSGDSGGSSNQPQHF.

In DNA form, the CDR3 reads TGTGCCAGCAGGGAGACAGGACCGACGAACTATTTT. Protein: CASRETGPTNYF. The V call is TRBV6-5, the J call TRBJ1-3; tentatively, D is TRBD1 (6 bases). The V end lost 6 bases, the J end lost 16 bases, and 19 bases lay between the germline ends. This CDR3 contains 12 residues. CDR1 and CDR2 from the germline V gene are MNHEY and SVGAGI.

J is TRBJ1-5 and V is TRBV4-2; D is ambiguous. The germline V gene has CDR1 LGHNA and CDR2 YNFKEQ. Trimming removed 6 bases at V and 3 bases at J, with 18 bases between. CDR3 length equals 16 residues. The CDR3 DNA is TGTGCCAGCAGGCCAGAACCCTCGGACTACAATCAGCCCCAGCATTTT. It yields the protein CASRPEPSDYNQPQHF.

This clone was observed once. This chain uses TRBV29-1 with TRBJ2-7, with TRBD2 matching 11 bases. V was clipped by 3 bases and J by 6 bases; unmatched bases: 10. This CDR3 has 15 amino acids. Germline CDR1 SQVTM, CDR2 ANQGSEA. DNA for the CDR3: TGCAGCGTTGATAGCATGACTAGCGGGGATTTCGAGCAGTACTTC. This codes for CSVDSMTSGDFEQYF.

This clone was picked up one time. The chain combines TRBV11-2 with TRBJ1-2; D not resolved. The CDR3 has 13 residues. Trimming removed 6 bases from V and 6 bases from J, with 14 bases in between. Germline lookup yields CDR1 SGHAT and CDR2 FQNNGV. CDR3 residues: CASSPGFGDGYTF. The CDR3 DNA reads TGTGCCAGCAGTCCTGGGTTCGGAGATGGCTACACCTTC.

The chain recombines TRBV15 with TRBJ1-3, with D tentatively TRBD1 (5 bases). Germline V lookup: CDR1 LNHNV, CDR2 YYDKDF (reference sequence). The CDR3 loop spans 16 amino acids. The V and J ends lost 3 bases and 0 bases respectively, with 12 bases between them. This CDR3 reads CATSRGRAYSGNTIYF. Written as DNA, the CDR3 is TGTGCCACCAGCAGGGGCAGGGCTTACTCTGGAAACACCATATATTTT.

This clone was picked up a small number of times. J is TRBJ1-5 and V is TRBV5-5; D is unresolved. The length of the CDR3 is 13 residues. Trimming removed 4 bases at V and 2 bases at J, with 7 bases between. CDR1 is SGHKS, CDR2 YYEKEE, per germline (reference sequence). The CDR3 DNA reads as TGTGCCAGCAGCGGGGAGGGCAATCAGCCCCAGCATTTT. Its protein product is CASSGEGNQPQHF. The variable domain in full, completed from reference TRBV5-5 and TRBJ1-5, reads DAGVTQSPTHLIKTRGQQVTLRCSPISGHKSVSWYQQVLGQGPQFIFQYYEKEERGRGNFPDRFSARQFPNYSSELNVNALLLGDSALYLCASSGEGNQPQHFGDGTRLSIL.

In nucleotides, the CDR3 is TGTGCCACCGCCTACGGCGGGGTTGGTGAAAAACTGTTTTTT. It yields the protein CATAYGGVGEKLFF. V usage is TRBV19 and J usage is TRBJ1-4; no clear D. Germline lookup yields CDR1 LNHDA and CDR2 SQIVND (reference sequence). With 10 bases removed from V and 7 bases from J, the gap between germline ends came to 19 bases. The CDR3 has 14 amino acids.

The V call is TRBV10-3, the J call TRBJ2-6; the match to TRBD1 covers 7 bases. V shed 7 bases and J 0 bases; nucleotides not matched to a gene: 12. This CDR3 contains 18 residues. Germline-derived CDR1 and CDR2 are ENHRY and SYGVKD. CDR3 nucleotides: TGTGCCATCATGACCATTCGAGGGGGCGCCTCTGGGGCCAACGTCCTGACTTTC. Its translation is CAIMTIRGGASGANVLTF.